This entry concerns a single T cell receptor beta chain. TCRdb re-called the 5' RACE reads with MiXCR, one entry per CDR3 protein. The sample records under 300,000 distinct CDR3 sequences, about an eighth being singletons. The data were taken from a study of identical twins. The V gene's germline CDR1 is DFQATT and CDR2 SNEGSKA (reference sequence). The CDR3 runs 11 residues. Trimming took off 2 bases at V and 4 bases at J, with 4 bases between the two ends. This same sample was also part of a study on yellow fever vaccine responses in identical twins.

The chain links TRBV20-1 to TRBJ2-3; D is undetermined. The sequenced sample was memory (CD45RO+) T cells sorted from blood. The receptor was derived from a woman in her late teens or twenties in good health. This CDR3 is CSARFPDTQYF. DNA of the CDR3: TGCAGTGCTAGATTCCCAGATACGCAGTATTTT.